This TCR beta chain was recovered during a study of human T cells and chemical hapten exposure. The wider study: The patients were mostly female; they had alopecia areata, totalis or universalis. Findings of the study overall: Patch test score was positively correlated with the counts of TCRs that had expanded at PT1.

This clonotype was counted many times. What it binds is not known. Time point denoted: pre-sensitization, week 0. The treatment here: therapeutic diphenylcyclopropenone sensitization with weekly scalp DPC. TCRdb recomputed calls from the RACE reads with MiXCR, one row per CDR3 protein. The sample yields 38,000 or so distinct CDR3 sequences, less than 8.5% seen once. This CDR3 has 15 residues. In germline, CDR1 is KGHSH, CDR2 LQKENI. V was shortened by 2 bases and J by 6 bases, with 15 bases between the two germline ends. Sequencing used whole blood, obtained in connection with sensitization to the hapten diphenylcyclopropenone (DPC). The rearrangement links TRBV18 to TRBJ2-3, with D perhaps matching TRBD2 (5 bases). The sequence was obtained from a woman in her forties or fifties with alopecia areata. Some clones in this sample may be carry-over from other donors' samples. CDR3 bases: TGTGCCAGCTCACCAAACCAGAGGGAAAGGGATACGCAGTATTTT. Protein: CASSPNQRERDTQYF.